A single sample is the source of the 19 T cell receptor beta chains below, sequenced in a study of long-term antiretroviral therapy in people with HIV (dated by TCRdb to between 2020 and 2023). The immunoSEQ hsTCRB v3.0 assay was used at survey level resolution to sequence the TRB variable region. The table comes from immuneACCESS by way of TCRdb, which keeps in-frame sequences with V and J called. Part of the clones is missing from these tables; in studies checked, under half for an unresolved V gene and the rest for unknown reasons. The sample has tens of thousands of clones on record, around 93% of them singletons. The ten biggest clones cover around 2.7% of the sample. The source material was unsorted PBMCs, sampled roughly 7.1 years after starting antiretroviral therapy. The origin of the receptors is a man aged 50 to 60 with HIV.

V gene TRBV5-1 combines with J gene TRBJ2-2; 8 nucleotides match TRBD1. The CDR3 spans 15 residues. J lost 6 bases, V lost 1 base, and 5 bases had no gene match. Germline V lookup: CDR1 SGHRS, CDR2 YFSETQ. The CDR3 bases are TGCGCCAGCAGCTTGAGGCAGGGGGCGTCCGGGGAGCTGTTTTTT. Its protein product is CASSLRQGASGELFF.

The CDR3 nucleotides are TGTGCCAGCAGTGCGTTAGATACGCAGTATTTT. It translates to CASSALDTQYF. The chain carries TRBV25-1 and TRBJ2-3; D call uncertain. V lost 4 bases to trimming and J lost 5 bases, with 4 bases between them. CDR3 length equals 11 residues. CDR1 and CDR2 (germline): MGHDK, SYGVNS.

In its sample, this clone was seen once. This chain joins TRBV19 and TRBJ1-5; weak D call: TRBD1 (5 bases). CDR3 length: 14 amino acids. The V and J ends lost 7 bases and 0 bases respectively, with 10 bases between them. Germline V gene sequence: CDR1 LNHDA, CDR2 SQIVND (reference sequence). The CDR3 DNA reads TGTGCCAGTACCTTGACAGATAGCAATCAGCCCCAGCATTTT. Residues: CASTLTDSNQPQHF.

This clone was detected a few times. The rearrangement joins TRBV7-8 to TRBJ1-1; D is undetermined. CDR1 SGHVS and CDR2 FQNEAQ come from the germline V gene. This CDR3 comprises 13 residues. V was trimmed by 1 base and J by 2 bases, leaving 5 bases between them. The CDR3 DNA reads TGTGCCAGCAGCTTAGAAGGCAACACTGAAGCTTTCTTT. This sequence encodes CASSLEGNTEAFF.

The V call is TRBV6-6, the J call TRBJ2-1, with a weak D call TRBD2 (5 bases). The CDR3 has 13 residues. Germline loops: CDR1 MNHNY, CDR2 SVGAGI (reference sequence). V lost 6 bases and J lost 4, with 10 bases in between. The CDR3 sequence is CASSQPGYNEQFF. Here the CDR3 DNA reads TGTGCCAGCAGCCAACCGGGGTACAATGAGCAGTTCTTC.

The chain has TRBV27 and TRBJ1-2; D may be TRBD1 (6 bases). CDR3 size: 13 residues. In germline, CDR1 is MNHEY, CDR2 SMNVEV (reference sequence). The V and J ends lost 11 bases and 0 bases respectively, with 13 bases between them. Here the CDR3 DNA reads TGTGCCCGAAAAAGGGGGACTAACTATGGCTACACCTTC. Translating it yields CARKRGTNYGYTF.

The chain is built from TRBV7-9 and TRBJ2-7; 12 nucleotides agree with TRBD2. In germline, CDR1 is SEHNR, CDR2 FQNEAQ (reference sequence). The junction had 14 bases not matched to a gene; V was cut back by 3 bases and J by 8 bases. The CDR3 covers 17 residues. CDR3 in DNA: TGTGCCAGCAGCTTTGACAGGAGCAGGACTAGCGGGGTGAAGCAGTACTTC. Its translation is CASSFDRSRTSGVKQYF.

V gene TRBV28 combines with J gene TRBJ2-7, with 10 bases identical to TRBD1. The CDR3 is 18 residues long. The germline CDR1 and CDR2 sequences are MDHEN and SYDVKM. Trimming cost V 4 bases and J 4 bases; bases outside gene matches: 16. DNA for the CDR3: TGTGCCAGCAGTTCTCGATATTTCCGGGACAGGGGTAGTTACGAGCAGTACTTC. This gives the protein CASSSRYFRDRGSYEQYF.

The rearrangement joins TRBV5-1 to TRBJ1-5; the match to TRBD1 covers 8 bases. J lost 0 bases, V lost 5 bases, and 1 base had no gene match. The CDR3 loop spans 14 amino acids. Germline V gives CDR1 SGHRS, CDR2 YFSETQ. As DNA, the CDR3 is TGCGCCAGCAGACAGGGGGATAGCAATCAGCCCCAGCATTTT. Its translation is CASRQGDSNQPQHF.

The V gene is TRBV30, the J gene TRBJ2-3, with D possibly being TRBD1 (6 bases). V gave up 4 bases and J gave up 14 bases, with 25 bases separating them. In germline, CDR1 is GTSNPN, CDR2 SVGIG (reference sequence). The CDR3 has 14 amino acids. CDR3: CAWTSQRDNPMAYF. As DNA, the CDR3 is TGTGCCTGGACCTCCCAAAGGGACAACCCAATGGCGTATTTT.

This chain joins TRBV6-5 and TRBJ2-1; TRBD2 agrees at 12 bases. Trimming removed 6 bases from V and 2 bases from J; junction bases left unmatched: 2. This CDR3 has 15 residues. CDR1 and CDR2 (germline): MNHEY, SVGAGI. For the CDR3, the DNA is TGTGCCAGCAGCTCTAGCGGGGGGGCCTACAATGAGCAGTTCTTC. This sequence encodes CASSSSGGAYNEQFF.

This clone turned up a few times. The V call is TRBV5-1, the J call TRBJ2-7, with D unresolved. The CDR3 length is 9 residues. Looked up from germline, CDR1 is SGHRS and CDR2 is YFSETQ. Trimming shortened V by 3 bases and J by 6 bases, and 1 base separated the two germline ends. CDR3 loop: CASSSEQYF. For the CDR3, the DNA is TGCGCCAGCAGCTCCGAGCAGTACTTC.

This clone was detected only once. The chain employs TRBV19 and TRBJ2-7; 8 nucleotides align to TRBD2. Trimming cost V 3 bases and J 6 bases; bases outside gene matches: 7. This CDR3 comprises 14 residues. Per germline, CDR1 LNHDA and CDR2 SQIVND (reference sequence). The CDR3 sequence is CASSIPGGVFEQYF. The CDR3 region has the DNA TGTGCCAGTAGTATCCCCGGGGGGGTATTCGAGCAGTACTTC.

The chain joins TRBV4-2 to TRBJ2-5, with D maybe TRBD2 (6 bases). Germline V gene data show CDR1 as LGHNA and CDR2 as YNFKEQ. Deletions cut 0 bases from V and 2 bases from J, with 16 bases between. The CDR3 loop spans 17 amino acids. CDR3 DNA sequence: TGTGCCAGCAGCCAAGAAGACGAGGCCGGGAGTCAAGAGACCCAGTACTTC. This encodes CASSQEDEAGSQETQYF.

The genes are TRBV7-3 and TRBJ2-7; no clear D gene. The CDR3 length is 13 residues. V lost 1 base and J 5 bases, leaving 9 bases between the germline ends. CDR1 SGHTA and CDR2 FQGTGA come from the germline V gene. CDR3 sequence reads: CASSLNNGHEQYF. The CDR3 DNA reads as TGTGCCAGCAGCTTAAATAACGGACACGAGCAGTACTTC.

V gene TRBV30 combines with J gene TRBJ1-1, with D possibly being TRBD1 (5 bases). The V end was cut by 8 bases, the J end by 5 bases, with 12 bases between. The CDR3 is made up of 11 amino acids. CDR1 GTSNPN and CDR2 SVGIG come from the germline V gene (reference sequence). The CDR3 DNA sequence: TGTGCCGGAAGCAGGGATACTGAAGCTTTCTTT. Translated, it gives CAGSRDTEAFF. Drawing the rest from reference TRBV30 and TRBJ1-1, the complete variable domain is SQTIHQWPATLVQPVGSPLSLECTVEGTSNPNLYWYRQAAGRGLQLLFYSVGIGQISSEVPQNLSASRPQDRQFILSSKKLLLSDSGFYLCAGSRDTEAFFGQGTRLTVV.

The CDR3 bases are TGTGCCAGCGCACAGGGAAACACTGAAGCTTTCTTT. Its translation is CASAQGNTEAFF. This chain uses TRBV14 with TRBJ1-1; perhaps TRBD1 as D (6 bases). V lost 8 bases, J lost 2 bases, and 9 bases lay in between. The germline CDR1 and CDR2 sequences are SGHDN and FVKESK. The CDR3 sequence is 12 residues long.

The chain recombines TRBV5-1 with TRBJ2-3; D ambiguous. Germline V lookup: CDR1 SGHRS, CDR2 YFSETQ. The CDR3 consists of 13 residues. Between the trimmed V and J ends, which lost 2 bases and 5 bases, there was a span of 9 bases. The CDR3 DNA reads TGCGCCAGCAGCTTTGAGTCAATAGATACGCAGTATTTT. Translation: CASSFESIDTQYF.

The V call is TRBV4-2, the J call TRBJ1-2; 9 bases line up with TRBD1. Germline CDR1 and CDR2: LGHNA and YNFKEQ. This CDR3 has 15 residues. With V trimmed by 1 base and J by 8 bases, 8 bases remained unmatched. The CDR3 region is CASSQAGQGLRGYTF. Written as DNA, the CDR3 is TGTGCCAGCAGCCAAGCCGGACAGGGGCTTAGAGGCTACACCTTC.